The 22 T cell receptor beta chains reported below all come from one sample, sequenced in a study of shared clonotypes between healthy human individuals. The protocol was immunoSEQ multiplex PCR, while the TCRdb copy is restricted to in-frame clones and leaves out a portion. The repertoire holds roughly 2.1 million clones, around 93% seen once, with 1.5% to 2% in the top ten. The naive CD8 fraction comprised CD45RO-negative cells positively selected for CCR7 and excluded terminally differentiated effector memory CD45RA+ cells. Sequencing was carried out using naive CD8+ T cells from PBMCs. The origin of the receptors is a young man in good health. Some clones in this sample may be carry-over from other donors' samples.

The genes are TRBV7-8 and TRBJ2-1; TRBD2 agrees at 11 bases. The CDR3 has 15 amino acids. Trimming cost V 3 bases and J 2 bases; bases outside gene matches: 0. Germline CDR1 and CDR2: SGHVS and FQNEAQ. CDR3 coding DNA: TGTGCCAGCAGCTTTAGCGGGAGGGCCTACAATGAGCAGTTCTTC. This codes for CASSFSGRAYNEQFF. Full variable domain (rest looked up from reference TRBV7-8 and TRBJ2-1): GAGVSQSPRYKVAKRGQDVALRCDPISGHVSLFWYQQALGQGPEFLTYFQNEAQLDKSGLPSDRFFAERPEGSVSTLKIQRTQQEDSAVYLCASSFSGRAYNEQFFGPGTRLTVL.

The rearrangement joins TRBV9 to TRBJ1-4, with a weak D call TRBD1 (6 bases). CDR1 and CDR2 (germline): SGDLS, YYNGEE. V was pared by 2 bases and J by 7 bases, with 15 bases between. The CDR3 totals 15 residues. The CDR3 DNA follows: TGTGCCAGCAGCGTGTCGGCAGGGGTCCTTGAAAAACTGTTTTTT. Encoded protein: CASSVSAGVLEKLFF.

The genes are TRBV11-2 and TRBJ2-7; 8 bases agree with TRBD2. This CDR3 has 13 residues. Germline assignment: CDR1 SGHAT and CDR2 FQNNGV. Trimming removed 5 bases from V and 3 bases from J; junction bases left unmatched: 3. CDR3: CASSLTSVYEQYF. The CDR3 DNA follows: TGTGCCAGCAGCCTGACTAGCGTCTACGAGCAGTACTTC.

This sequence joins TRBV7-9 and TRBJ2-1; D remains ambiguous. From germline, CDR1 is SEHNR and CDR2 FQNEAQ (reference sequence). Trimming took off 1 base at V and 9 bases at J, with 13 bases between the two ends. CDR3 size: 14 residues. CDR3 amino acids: CASSLVASRSEQFF. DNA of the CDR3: TGTGCCAGCAGCTTAGTTGCCAGTAGGTCTGAGCAGTTCTTC. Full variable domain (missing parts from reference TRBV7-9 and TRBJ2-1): DTGVSQNPRHKITKRGQNVTFRCDPISEHNRLYWYRQTLGQGPEFLTYFQNEAQLEKSRLLSDRFSAERPKGSFSTLEIQRTEQGDSAMYLCASSLVASRSEQFFGPGTRLTVL.

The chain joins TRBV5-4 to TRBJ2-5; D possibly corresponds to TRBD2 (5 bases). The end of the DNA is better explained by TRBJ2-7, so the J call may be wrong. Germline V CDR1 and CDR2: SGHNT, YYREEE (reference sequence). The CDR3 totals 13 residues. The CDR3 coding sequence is TGTGCCAGCAGCTTTCGGGGTGGGTACGAGCAGTACTTC. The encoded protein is CASSFRGGYEQYF.

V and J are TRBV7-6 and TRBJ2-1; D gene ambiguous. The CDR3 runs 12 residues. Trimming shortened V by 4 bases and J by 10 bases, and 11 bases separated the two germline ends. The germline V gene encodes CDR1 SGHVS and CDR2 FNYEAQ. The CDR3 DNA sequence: TGTGCCAGCAGCTCGTCGGTGGGGGAGCAGTTCTTC. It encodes CASSSSVGEQFF.

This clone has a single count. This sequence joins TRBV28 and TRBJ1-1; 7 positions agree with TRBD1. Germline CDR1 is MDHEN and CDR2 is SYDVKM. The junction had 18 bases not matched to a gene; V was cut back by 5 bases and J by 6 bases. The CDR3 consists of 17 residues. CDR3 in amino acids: CASSTLSPRQGGPEAFF. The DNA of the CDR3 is TGTGCCAGCAGTACCCTCTCCCCAAGACAGGGAGGTCCTGAAGCTTTCTTT.

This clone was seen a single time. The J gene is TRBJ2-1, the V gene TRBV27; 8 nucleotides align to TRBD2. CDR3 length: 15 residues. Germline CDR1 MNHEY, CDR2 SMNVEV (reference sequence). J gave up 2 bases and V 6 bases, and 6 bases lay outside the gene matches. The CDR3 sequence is CASSGGGHTYNEQFF. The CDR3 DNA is TGTGCCAGCAGCGGGGGGGGCCATACCTACAATGAGCAGTTCTTC.

CDR3 in DNA: TGTGCCATCAGTGAGTTTGCACAGGGGGCTGGGAATGAGCAGTTCTTC. This codes for CAISEFAQGAGNEQFF. J is TRBJ2-1 and V is TRBV10-3; 9 nucleotides align to TRBD1. The CDR3 extends over 16 amino acids. Germline V gene sequence: CDR1 ENHRY, CDR2 SYGVKD. Germline trimming cut 1 base from V and 7 bases from J; bases unmatched to any gene: 8.

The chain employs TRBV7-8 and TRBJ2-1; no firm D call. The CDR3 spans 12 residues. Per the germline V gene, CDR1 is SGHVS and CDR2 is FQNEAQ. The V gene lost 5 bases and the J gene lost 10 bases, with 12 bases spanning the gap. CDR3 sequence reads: CASSASPNEQFF. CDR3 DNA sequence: TGTGCCAGCAGCGCAAGTCCGAACGAGCAGTTCTTC.

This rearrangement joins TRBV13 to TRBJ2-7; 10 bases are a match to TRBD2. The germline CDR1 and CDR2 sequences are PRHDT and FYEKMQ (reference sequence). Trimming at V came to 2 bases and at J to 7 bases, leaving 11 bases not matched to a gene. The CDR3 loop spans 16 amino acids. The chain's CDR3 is CASSLPPQREGWEQYF. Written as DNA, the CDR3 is TGTGCCAGCAGCTTACCCCCCCAGCGGGAGGGCTGGGAGCAGTACTTC.

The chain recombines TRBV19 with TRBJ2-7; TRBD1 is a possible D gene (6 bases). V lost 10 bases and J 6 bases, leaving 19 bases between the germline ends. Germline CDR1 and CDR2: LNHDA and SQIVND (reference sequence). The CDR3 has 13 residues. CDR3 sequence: CATASTGGSEQYF. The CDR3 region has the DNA TGTGCCACCGCGTCAACTGGGGGCAGCGAGCAGTACTTC.

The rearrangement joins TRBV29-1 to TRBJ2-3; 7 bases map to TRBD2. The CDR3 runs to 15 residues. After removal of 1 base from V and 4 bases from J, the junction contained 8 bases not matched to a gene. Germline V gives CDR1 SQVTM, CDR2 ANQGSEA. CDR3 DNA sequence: TGCAGCGTTGAAGGACCCGGGGGGTGGTCAGATACGCAGTATTTT. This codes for CSVEGPGGWSDTQYF.

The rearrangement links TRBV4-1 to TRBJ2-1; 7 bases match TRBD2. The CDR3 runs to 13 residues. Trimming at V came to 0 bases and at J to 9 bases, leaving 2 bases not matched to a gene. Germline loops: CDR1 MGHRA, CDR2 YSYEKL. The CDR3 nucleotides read TGCGCCAGCAGCCAAGATCGCGGGGGTGAGCAGTTCTTC. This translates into CASSQDRGGEQFF.

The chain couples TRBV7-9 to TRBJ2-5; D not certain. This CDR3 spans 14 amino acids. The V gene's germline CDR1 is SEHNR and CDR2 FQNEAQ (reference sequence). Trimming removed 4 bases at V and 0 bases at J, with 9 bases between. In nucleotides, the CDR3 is TGTGCCAGCAGCTCCGGACGGAACCAAGAGACCCAGTACTTC. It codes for CASSSGRNQETQYF.

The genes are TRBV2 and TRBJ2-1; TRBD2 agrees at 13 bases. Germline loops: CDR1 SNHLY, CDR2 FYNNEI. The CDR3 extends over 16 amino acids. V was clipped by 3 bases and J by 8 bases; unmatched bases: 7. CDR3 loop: CASSDPTSGRDHEQFF. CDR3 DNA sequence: TGTGCCAGCAGTGACCCTACTAGCGGGAGGGATCATGAGCAGTTCTTC.

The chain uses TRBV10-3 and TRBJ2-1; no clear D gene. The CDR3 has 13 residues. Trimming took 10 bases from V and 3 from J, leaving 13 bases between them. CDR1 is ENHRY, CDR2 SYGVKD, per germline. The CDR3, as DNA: TGTGCCACCGGCCCCGGCGACTACAATGAGCAGTTCTTC. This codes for CATGPGDYNEQFF.

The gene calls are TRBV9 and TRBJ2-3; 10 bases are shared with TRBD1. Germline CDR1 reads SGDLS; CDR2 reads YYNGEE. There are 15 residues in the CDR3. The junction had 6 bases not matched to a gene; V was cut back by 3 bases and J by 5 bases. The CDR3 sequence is CASSGQGAIGDTQYF. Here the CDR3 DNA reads TGTGCCAGCAGCGGACAGGGGGCCATTGGAGATACGCAGTATTTT.

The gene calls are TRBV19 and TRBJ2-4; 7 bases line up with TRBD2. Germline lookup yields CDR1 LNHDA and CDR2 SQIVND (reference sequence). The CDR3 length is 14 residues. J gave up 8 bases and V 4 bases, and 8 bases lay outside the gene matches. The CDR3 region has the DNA TGTGCCAGTAGTACCCTGATGGGGGGGGACATTCAGTACTTC. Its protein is CASSTLMGGDIQYF.

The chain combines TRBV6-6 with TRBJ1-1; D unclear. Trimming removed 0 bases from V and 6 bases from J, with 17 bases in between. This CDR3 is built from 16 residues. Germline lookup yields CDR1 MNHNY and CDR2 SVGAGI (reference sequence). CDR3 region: CASSYSARWQPPEAFF. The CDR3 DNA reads TGTGCCAGCAGTTACTCGGCCCGGTGGCAGCCTCCTGAAGCTTTCTTT.

The CDR3 sequence: CATTGGGGPPFNEQFF. As DNA, the CDR3 is TGTGCCACCACTGGGGGCGGAGGACCCCCGTTTAATGAGCAGTTCTTC. This chain joins TRBV10-3 and TRBJ2-1; D might be TRBD1 (6 bases). Trimming removed 10 bases at V and 7 bases at J, with 26 bases between. From germline, CDR1 is ENHRY and CDR2 SYGVKD. This CDR3 has 16 amino acids.

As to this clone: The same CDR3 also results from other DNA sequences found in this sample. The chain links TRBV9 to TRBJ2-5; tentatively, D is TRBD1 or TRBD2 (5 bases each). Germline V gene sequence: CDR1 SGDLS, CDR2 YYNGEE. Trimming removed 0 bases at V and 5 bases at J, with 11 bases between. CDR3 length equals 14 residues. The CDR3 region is CASSVGDRQETQYF. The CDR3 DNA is TGTGCCAGCAGCGTAGGGGACCGCCAGGAGACCCAGTACTTC.